The 31 T cell receptor beta chains below were found in one sample sequenced in a study of OX40 agonist ivuxolimab in advanced cancers. Sequencing was performed with immunoSEQ multiplex PCR; in TCRdb, only in-frame clones are kept and a portion is missing. The sample has tens of thousands of clones, roughly 87% seen once; the top ten hold 0.8% to 1%. The sample here was CD4+ or CD8+ T cells sorted from blood, taken in a trial of the OX40 agonist ivuxolimab. Receptors were obtained from an adult with an advanced solid tumor such as melanoma, head and neck, liver or kidney cancer.

This sequence joins TRBV4-2 and TRBJ2-1, with 11 bases aligning to TRBD2. Trimming at V came to 4 bases and at J to 6 bases, leaving 5 bases not matched to a gene. CDR3 length: 15 residues. Germline CDR1 and CDR2: LGHNA and YNFKEQ. The CDR3 DNA follows: TGTGCCAGCAGCCCTTATACTAGCGGGGGCAATGAGCAGTTCTTC. It translates to CASSPYTSGGNEQFF.

The chain joins TRBV6-5 to TRBJ1-1, with TRBD1 identical over 10 bases. From germline, CDR1 is MNHEY and CDR2 SVGAGI. The CDR3 has 14 residues. J lost 6 bases, V lost 9 bases, and 10 bases had no gene match. CDR3: CASNHGTGVAEAFF. The DNA for the CDR3 is TGTGCCAGTAACCACGGGACAGGGGTCGCTGAAGCTTTCTTT.

V is TRBV19 and J is TRBJ2-2; 9 bases map to TRBD2. The V gene's germline CDR1 is LNHDA and CDR2 SQIVND (reference sequence). CDR3 length equals 17 residues. J was trimmed by 3 bases and V by 10 bases; bases with no gene match: 15. The CDR3 DNA reads TGTGCCATAGGGGCGGGTAGCGGGAGTATAGACACCGGGGAGCTGTTTTTT. Translating it yields CAIGAGSGSIDTGELFF.

The gene calls are TRBV5-6 and TRBJ1-3, with unresolved D. The length of the CDR3 is 14 residues. Germline lookup yields CDR1 SGHDT and CDR2 YYEEEE. Trimming shortened V by 2 bases and J by 0 bases, and 6 bases separated the two germline ends. The chain's CDR3 is CASSFRSSGNTIYF. The CDR3 coding sequence is TGTGCCAGCAGCTTCCGTAGCTCTGGAAACACCATATATTTT.

The V call is TRBV5-1, the J call TRBJ2-1; maybe TRBD2 (6 bases). Germline CDR1 and CDR2: SGHRS and YFSETQ. V dropped 0 bases and J dropped 8 bases, with 15 bases sitting between them. The CDR3 has 15 residues. The CDR3 loop is CASSLAGTRGDEQFF. The CDR3 DNA reads as TGCGCCAGCAGCTTGGCCGGGACTCGAGGGGATGAGCAGTTCTTC.

The chain links TRBV10-3 to TRBJ2-3; no reliable D call. Trimming cost V 10 bases and J 6 bases, with 11 bases left between them. Germline CDR1 reads ENHRY; CDR2 reads SYGVKD. The CDR3 loop spans 11 amino acids. CDR3 bases: TGTGCCACCCTCCTAAGGGATACGCAGTATTTT. Protein product: CATLLRDTQYF.

The V gene is TRBV4-3, the J gene TRBJ1-3; D uncertain. The CDR3 has 14 amino acids. V was pared by 0 bases and J by 4 bases, with 7 bases between. Germline lookup yields CDR1 LGHNA and CDR2 YSLEER. The CDR3 DNA is TGCGCCAGCAGCCAAGAACTGCGGGGAAACACCATATATTTT. It encodes CASSQELRGNTIYF.

The chain couples TRBV7-8 to TRBJ1-1; no reliable D call. Germline lookup yields CDR1 SGHVS and CDR2 FQNEAQ. The length of the CDR3 is 12 residues. Trimming left V 5 bases short and J 1 base short, with 5 bases between. CDR3: CASSHRNTEAFF. The CDR3 DNA reads TGTGCCAGCAGCCACAGGAACACTGAAGCTTTCTTT.

CDR3 DNA sequence: TGTGCCAGCAGCTCGGACGGATCAGAGACCCAGTACTTC. Amino acid sequence: CASSSDGSETQYF. This rearrangement joins TRBV7-7 to TRBJ2-5; no clear D. CDR3 length: 13 amino acids. Germline V gene data show CDR1 as SSHAT and CDR2 as FNYEAQ (reference sequence). V was clipped by 4 bases and J by 4 bases, with 10 bases between them.

The CDR3 bases are TGTGCCAGCAGTTTTGCCGGGACAGGAGGTGAAAAACTGTTTTTT. Its protein product is CASSFAGTGGEKLFF. This chain joins TRBV6-1 and TRBJ1-4, with TRBD1 matching 8 bases. The CDR3 totals 15 residues. Germline V gene lookup returns CDR1 MNHNS and CDR2 SASEGT. V shed 5 bases and J 7 bases; nucleotides not matched to a gene: 9.

The chain couples TRBV30 to TRBJ2-5, with D perhaps matching TRBD2 (6 bases). Trimming cost V 0 bases and J 5 bases, with 7 bases left between them. CDR1 is GTSNPN, CDR2 SVGIG, per germline (reference sequence). This CDR3 contains 12 residues. Here the CDR3 reads CAWSVRGETQYF. DNA for the CDR3: TGTGCCTGGAGTGTACGGGGGGAGACCCAGTACTTC.

This rearrangement joins TRBV28 to TRBJ2-5; D uncertain. In germline, CDR1 is MDHEN, CDR2 SYDVKM. The V and J ends lost 2 bases and 4 bases respectively, with 8 bases between them. This CDR3 is built from 13 residues. CDR3 sequence reads: CASSLPFLETQYF. The CDR3 bases are TGTGCCAGCAGTTTACCTTTTCTAGAGACCCAGTACTTC.

The count of this clone is one. The rearrangement links TRBV29-1 to TRBJ1-2; D possibly corresponds to TRBD1 (6 bases). Trimming took off 1 base at V and 3 bases at J, with 18 bases between the two ends. CDR1 is SQVTM and CDR2 is ANQGSEA in the germline V gene. This CDR3 spans 16 amino acids. CDR3 sequence: CSVEGDGGAGDYGYTF. For the CDR3, the DNA is TGCAGCGTTGAAGGGGACGGGGGCGCAGGGGACTATGGCTACACCTTC.

The V call is TRBV29-1, the J call TRBJ2-5, with D perhaps assigned TRBD1 or TRBD2 (6 bases each). Looked up from germline, CDR1 is SQVTM and CDR2 is ANQGSEA. Trimming left V 4 bases short and J 7 bases short, with 13 bases between. This CDR3 has 12 amino acids. CDR3 DNA sequence: TGCAGCGTTGTAGGGGGGACGGGGACCCAGTACTTC. Translation gives CSVVGGTGTQYF.

This chain links TRBV11-2 with TRBJ1-4; 7 nucleotides line up with TRBD1. Germline CDR1 and CDR2: SGHAT and FQNNGV. The CDR3 runs 16 residues. J gave up 3 bases and V 5 bases, and 9 bases lay outside the gene matches. This CDR3 reads CASSLGTVGANEKLFF. The CDR3 coding sequence is TGTGCCAGCAGCCTCGGGACAGTTGGAGCTAATGAAAAACTGTTTTTT.

V gene TRBV18 combines with J gene TRBJ1-1; the match to TRBD1 covers 10 bases. This CDR3 region has 15 residues. The germline V gene has CDR1 KGHSH and CDR2 LQKENI. The J segment lost 5 bases and the V segment lost 3 bases, leaving 6 bases of the junction unmatched. CDR3 nucleotides: TGTGCCAGCTCACCCCTGGGACAGGGGAGAACTGAAGCTTTCTTT. This gives the protein CASSPLGQGRTEAFF.

This clone was seen a few times. The chain employs TRBV2 and TRBJ2-1; D not certain. Deletions cut 0 bases from V and 15 bases from J, with 9 bases between. Germline V gene data show CDR1 as SNHLY and CDR2 as FYNNEI. There are 11 residues in the CDR3. CDR3 coding DNA: TGTGCCAGCAGTGAAGCTGTGTACCGGTTCTTC. Translated: CASSEAVYRFF.

The table lists this clone with a few counts. V and J are TRBV7-9 and TRBJ2-1; tentative D call: TRBD2 (5 bases). V lost 5 bases, J lost 7 bases, and 30 bases lay in between. The CDR3 totals 19 residues. Germline V lookup: CDR1 SEHNR, CDR2 FQNEAQ (reference sequence). CDR3 DNA sequence: TGTGCCAGCAGCCGCGTCCGGGTCGGCGGAGCGGCTTCGGGGAATGAGCAGTTCTTC. This translates into CASSRVRVGGAASGNEQFF.

The chain joins TRBV7-2 to TRBJ2-1, with 11 bases aligning to TRBD2. The CDR3 sequence is 17 residues long. V was clipped by 4 bases and J by 1 base; unmatched bases: 6. Germline V gene data show CDR1 as SGHTA and CDR2 as FQGNSA. This chain's CDR3 is CASSSRLAGLSYNEQFF. The CDR3 nucleotides are TGTGCCAGCAGCTCCAGACTAGCGGGACTATCCTACAATGAGCAGTTCTTC.

The rearrangement uses TRBV6-1 and TRBJ1-6; D is unresolved. This CDR3 region has 12 residues. From germline, CDR1 is MNHNS and CDR2 SASEGT. With 2 bases removed from V and 11 bases from J, the gap between germline ends came to 7 bases. For the CDR3, the DNA is TGTGCCAGCAGTGAAAACCCGGCACCCCTCCACTTT. It translates to CASSENPAPLHF.

The gene calls are TRBV11-2 and TRBJ2-1, with D hard to call. V lost 2 bases and J 6 bases, leaving 14 bases between the germline ends. CDR3 length: 15 amino acids. The germline V gene has CDR1 SGHAT and CDR2 FQNNGV. CDR3 in DNA: TGTGCCAGCAGCTTATCGTCAGTCTCGTCCAATGAGCAGTTCTTC. It encodes CASSLSSVSSNEQFF.

The gene calls are TRBV5-4 and TRBJ2-5; D is unclear. V was shortened by 0 bases and J by 2 bases, with 8 bases between the two germline ends. Looked up from germline, CDR1 is SGHNT and CDR2 is YYREEE (reference sequence). The length of the CDR3 is 14 residues. CDR3 region: CASSLGPEQETQYF. CDR3 nucleotides: TGTGCCAGCAGCTTGGGGCCGGAACAAGAGACCCAGTACTTC.

This chain links TRBV28 with TRBJ2-1, with D tentatively TRBD2 (6 bases). CDR1 and CDR2 from the germline V gene are MDHEN and SYDVKM. The CDR3 contains 14 residues. With 1 base removed from V and 6 bases from J, the gap between germline ends came to 10 bases. For the CDR3, the DNA is TGTGCCAGCAGTTTATCGGCGGGGATCAATGAGCAGTTCTTC. Translating it yields CASSLSAGINEQFF.

V gene TRBV5-1 combines with J gene TRBJ2-3; the D gene could be TRBD1 or TRBD2 (6 bases each). V shed 0 bases and J shed 2 bases, with 10 bases lying between them. Germline V lookup: CDR1 SGHRS, CDR2 YFSETQ. The CDR3 runs 15 residues. The CDR3 is CASSLGGGYTDTQYF. As DNA, the CDR3 is TGCGCCAGCAGCTTGGGAGGGGGGTACACAGATACGCAGTATTTT.

The chain couples TRBV28 to TRBJ2-7, with 9 positions matching TRBD1. The CDR3 consists of 14 residues. With V trimmed by 6 bases and J by 6 bases, 9 bases remained unmatched. Germline CDR1 reads MDHEN; CDR2 reads SYDVKM. As DNA, the CDR3 is TGTGCCAGCAGGATGACAGGGGGGGAACCCGAGCAGTACTTC. Protein: CASRMTGGEPEQYF.

This rearrangement joins TRBV7-9 to TRBJ1-2, with 9 nucleotides matching TRBD1. In germline, CDR1 is SEHNR, CDR2 FQNEAQ (reference sequence). V was pared by 5 bases and J by 3 bases, with 4 bases of the junction left unmatched. The CDR3 loop spans 14 amino acids. For the CDR3, the DNA is TGTGCCAGCAGCAAATGGACAGGGGACTATGGCTACACCTTC. Translation gives CASSKWTGDYGYTF. Full variable domain (missing parts from reference TRBV7-9 and TRBJ1-2): DTGVSQNPRHKITKRGQNVTFRCDPISEHNRLYWYRQTLGQGPEFLTYFQNEAQLEKSRLLSDRFSAERPKGSFSTLEIQRTEQGDSAMYLCASSKWTGDYGYTFGSGTRLTVV.

This clone has more than one count but fewer than ten. The V call is TRBV30, the J call TRBJ1-4; D possibly corresponds to TRBD1 (5 bases). The CDR3 spans 14 residues. Germline V lookup: CDR1 GTSNPN, CDR2 SVGIG (reference sequence). Trimming left V 8 bases short and J 0 bases short, with 13 bases between. The CDR3 region has the DNA TGTGCCGGAGAAGACAGTGCAACTAATGAAAAACTGTTTTTT. It is translated as CAGEDSATNEKLFF.

This chain links TRBV7-9 with TRBJ2-1, with a possible D match to TRBD1 (6 bases). The V end was cut by 4 bases, the J end by 14 bases, with 24 bases between. There are 15 residues in the CDR3. The germline V gene has CDR1 SEHNR and CDR2 FQNEAQ (reference sequence). CDR3 DNA sequence: TGTGCCAGCAGCTCTAATATAGCCCCAGGGGTGCGAGAGTTCTTC. Translating gives CASSSNIAPGVREFF.

V gene TRBV6-5 combines with J gene TRBJ2-5, with a possible D match to TRBD1 (5 bases). Trimming left V 2 bases short and J 13 bases short, with 17 bases between. CDR1 and CDR2 (germline): MNHEY, SVGAGI. The CDR3 is 13 amino acids. The CDR3 spells CASSYGASSRVYF. The CDR3 DNA follows: TGTGCCAGCAGTTACGGGGCAAGCTCAAGGGTGTACTTC.

The rearrangement uses TRBV6-5 and TRBJ1-1, with 7 bases aligning to TRBD1. Germline V lookup: CDR1 MNHEY, CDR2 SVGAGI. The CDR3 length is 15 residues. Unmatched junction bases numbered 8, after V lost 0 bases and J lost 7 bases. CDR3 residues: CASSYSGTAFFEAFF. As DNA, the CDR3 is TGTGCCAGCAGTTACTCAGGGACAGCTTTCTTTGAAGCTTTCTTT.

The gene calls are TRBV10-1 and TRBJ1-2; TRBD1 agrees at 7 bases. Germline CDR1 reads WNHNN; CDR2 reads SYGVQD (reference sequence). The CDR3 has 13 amino acids. J lost 10 bases, V lost 4 bases, and 9 bases had no gene match. CDR3 sequence reads: CASSATNTGAYTF. CDR3 nucleotide sequence: TGCGCCAGCAGTGCCACAAACACAGGGGCCTACACCTTC.